Sequencing of this T cell receptor beta chain was carried out in a study of Ad26.COV2.S vaccination and SARS-CoV-2 variants. Across the study: Vaccine-arm donor from the placebo-controlled COV1001 Ad26.COV2.S trial.

Described treatment: about 20 received Ad26.COV2.S at low or high dose, single or two shots; 5 received placebo; per-sample allocation not given. Sampling happened 63 days after the first vaccine or placebo injection. An adult of 18-55 years in Boston served as donor. This table comes from immunoSEQ multiplex PCR, and its TCRdb copy is limited to in-frame clones, with some not included. The sample lists 250,000 or so clones, roughly 87% occurring once. Trimming removed 5 bases from V and 5 bases from J; junction bases left unmatched: 6. Germline CDR1 is SGHNT and CDR2 is YYREEE (reference sequence). This CDR3 is built from 13 residues.

This sequence originates from a person aged 18 to 59 who received the Ad26.COV2.S COVID-19 vaccine or a placebo. The rearrangement joins TRBV5-4 to TRBJ1-2, with 7 bases fitting TRBD1. Source: peripheral blood, taken in a trial of Ad26.COV2.S vaccine versus placebo. This CDR3 reads CASRDGTAYGYTF. The CDR3 DNA reads as TGTGCCAGCAGGGATGGGACAGCTTATGGCTACACCTTC.